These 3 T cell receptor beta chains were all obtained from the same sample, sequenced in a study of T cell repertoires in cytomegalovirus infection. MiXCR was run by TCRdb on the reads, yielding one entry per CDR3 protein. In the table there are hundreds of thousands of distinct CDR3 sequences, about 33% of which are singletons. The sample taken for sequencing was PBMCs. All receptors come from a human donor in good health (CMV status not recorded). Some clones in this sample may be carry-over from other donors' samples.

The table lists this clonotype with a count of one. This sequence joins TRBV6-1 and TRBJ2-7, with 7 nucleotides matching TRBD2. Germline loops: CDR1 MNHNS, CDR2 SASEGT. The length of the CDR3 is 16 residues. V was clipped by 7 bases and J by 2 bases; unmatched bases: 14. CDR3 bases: TGTGCCAGCACGACCGTGGGGCGGGGGTATACCTACGAGCAGTACTTC. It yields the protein CASTTVGRGYTYEQYF.

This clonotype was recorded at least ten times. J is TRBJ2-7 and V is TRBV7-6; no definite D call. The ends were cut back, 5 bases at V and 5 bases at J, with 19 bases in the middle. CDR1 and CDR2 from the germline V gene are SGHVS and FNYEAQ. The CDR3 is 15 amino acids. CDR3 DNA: TGTGCCAGCAGCGTAGTATCGGGCAGCCGGCACGAGCAGTACTTC. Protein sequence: CASSVVSGSRHEQYF.

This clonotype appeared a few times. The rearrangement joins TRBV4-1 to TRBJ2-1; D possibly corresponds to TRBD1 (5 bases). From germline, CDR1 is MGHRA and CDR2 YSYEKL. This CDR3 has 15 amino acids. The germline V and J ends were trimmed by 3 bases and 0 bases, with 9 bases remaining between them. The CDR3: CASSQGRSSYNEQFF. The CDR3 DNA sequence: TGCGCCAGCAGCCAGGGGCGGAGCTCCTACAATGAGCAGTTCTTC.